These 9 T cell receptor beta chains came from one sample sequenced in a study of T cell responses to AZD1222 COVID-19 vaccine. This table comes from immunoSEQ multiplex PCR, and its TCRdb copy is limited to in-frame clones, with some not included. The data contain about 140,000 clones, more than 75% of them seen just once; the ten biggest clones take up 2.5% to 3.5%. The specimen comprised peripheral blood, sampled 28 days after the second AZD1222 dose. The receptors shown here come from an adult who received the AZD1222 COVID-19 vaccine.

This clone appeared once. The chain uses TRBV7-4 and TRBJ1-3; weak D call: TRBD1 (6 bases). From germline, CDR1 is SGHVT and CDR2 SQSDAQ. This CDR3 is built from 14 residues. Trimming cost V 5 bases and J 0 bases, with 8 bases left between them. This chain's CDR3 is CASSQTGSGNTIYF. In DNA, the CDR3 is TGTGCCAGCAGCCAGACAGGCTCTGGAAACACCATATATTTT.

This chain uses TRBV21-1 with TRBJ2-6; TRBD1, the table's D call, lacks a check against the DNA. TRBV21-1 constitutes a pseudogene. CDR3 length: 15 amino acids. The CDR3 region is CASTGKNSGANVLTF. CDR3 DNA sequence: TGTGCCAGTACAGGGAAAAACTCTGGGGCCAACGTCCTGACTTTC.

This chain connects TRBV28 to TRBJ1-5, with D perhaps matching TRBD1 (6 bases). CDR3 length: 13 amino acids. Germline CDR1 is MDHEN and CDR2 is SYDVKM. The V gene lost 7 bases and the J gene lost 7 bases, with 14 bases spanning the gap. CDR3 sequence: CASTYGGDQPQHF. In DNA form, the CDR3 reads TGTGCCAGCACGTATGGGGGCGACCAGCCCCAGCATTTT.

The rearrangement links TRBV6-5 to TRBJ1-4; D is undetermined. CDR3 length: 13 amino acids. V was shortened by 6 bases and J by 5 bases, with 10 bases between the two germline ends. Germline V gene lookup returns CDR1 MNHEY and CDR2 SVGAGI. DNA of the CDR3: TGTGCCAGCAGCCCCCCCGAGAATGAAAAACTGTTTTTT. This gives the protein CASSPPENEKLFF.

The V call is TRBV4-2, the J call TRBJ2-3; maybe TRBD2 (5 bases). Germline CDR1 is LGHNA and CDR2 is YNFKEQ. CDR3 length: 14 residues. V was shortened by 0 bases and J by 1 base, with 5 bases between the two germline ends. This CDR3 reads CASSQERGTDTQYF. The CDR3 nucleotides are TGTGCCAGCAGCCAAGAGCGGGGCACAGATACGCAGTATTTT.

Comment on this clone: The limits of the CDR3 on the DNA are not certain, so only TCRdb's listed CDR3 is given. This sequence joins TRBV28 and TRBJ2-5. The CDR3 comprises 17 residues, both ends counted. CDR1 and CDR2 from the germline V gene are MDHEN and SYDVKM. This CDR3 reads CASSFGAGRNVQETQYF.

This chain uses TRBV5-1 with TRBJ2-3, with a weak D call TRBD1 (6 bases). Trimming stripped 0 bases from V and 7 bases from J, with 21 bases between. Germline loops: CDR1 SGHRS, CDR2 YFSETQ. This CDR3 region has 17 residues. CDR3: CASSLAADKDRRNTQYF. CDR3 nucleotide sequence: TGCGCCAGCAGCTTGGCAGCGGATAAGGACAGACGAAATACGCAGTATTTT.

The chain couples TRBV6-2 or TRBV6-3 to TRBJ2-1; D is possibly TRBD1 or TRBD2 (6 bases each). The CDR3 spans 13 residues. From germline, CDR1 is MNHEY and CDR2 SVGEGT. V gave up 2 bases and J gave up 8 bases, with 10 bases separating them. The CDR3 DNA follows: TGTGCCAGCAGTTACCGGAGGGGGGATGAGCAGTTCTTC. It specifies CASSYRRGDEQFF.

The V and J genes are TRBV9 and TRBJ2-3; D is possibly TRBD2 (5 bases). V lost 0 bases and J lost 0, with 5 bases in between. This CDR3 has 14 residues. CDR1 is SGDLS and CDR2 is YYNGEE in the germline V gene. Written as DNA, the CDR3 is TGTGCCAGCAGCGTAGCGGGGAGCACAGATACGCAGTATTTT. It codes for CASSVAGSTDTQYF.